The 15 T cell receptor beta chains below come from one sample, sequenced in a study of technical replicates of blood from a handful of donors. Using immunoSEQ multiplex PCR, the repertoire was profiled, and TCRdb retains in-frame clones only, with some absent. The sample shows tens of thousands of clones, about 97% of them seen only once. The sample was T cells isolated from PBMCs. All receptors come from a human donor in good health.

The chain couples TRBV7-3 to TRBJ2-2; no reliable D call. Germline V gives CDR1 SGHTA, CDR2 FQGTGA. The CDR3 contains 14 residues. Deletions cut 3 bases from V and 0 bases from J, with 5 bases between. The CDR3 here is CASSFSTNTGELFF. CDR3 coding DNA: TGTGCCAGCAGCTTCAGTACGAACACCGGGGAGCTGTTTTTT.

The chain combines TRBV27 with TRBJ2-7, with a possible D match to TRBD1 (5 bases). The V end was cut by 2 bases, the J end by 2 bases, with 10 bases between. The CDR3 extends over 14 amino acids. The germline gives CDR1 MNHEY, CDR2 SMNVEV (reference sequence). This CDR3 is CASSLGQGAYEQYF. CDR3 DNA: TGTGCCAGCAGTTTAGGCCAAGGGGCCTACGAGCAGTACTTC.

The chain couples TRBV19 to TRBJ2-3, with 7 bases aligning to TRBD1. After removal of 2 bases from V and 1 base from J, the junction contained 3 bases not matched to a gene. The CDR3 is 15 amino acids. CDR1 and CDR2 (germline): LNHDA, SQIVND (reference sequence). The CDR3, as DNA: TGTGCCAGTAGTATAAGAGGACAGGGCACAGATACGCAGTATTTT. Its protein is CASSIRGQGTDTQYF. Looking up the rest from reference TRBV19 and TRBJ2-3 gives the full variable domain: DGGITQSPKYLFRKEGQNVTLSCEQNLNHDAMYWYRQDPGQGLRLIYYSQIVNDFQKGDIAEGYSVSREKKESFPLTVTSAQKNPTAFYLCASSIRGQGTDTQYFGPGTRLTVL.

The chain combines TRBV10-3 with TRBJ1-2; no clear D gene. Trimming removed 0 bases from V and 2 bases from J, with 7 bases in between. Germline V gives CDR1 ENHRY, CDR2 SYGVKD. The CDR3 length is 14 residues. The CDR3 loop is CAISESPRNYGYTF. The CDR3 coding sequence is TGTGCCATCAGTGAGTCTCCCAGGAACTATGGCTACACCTTC.

V and J are TRBV29-1 and TRBJ2-7; D unclear. Germline V gene sequence: CDR1 SQVTM, CDR2 ANQGSEA. The CDR3 runs to 13 residues. The V end lost 4 bases, the J end lost 5 bases, and 15 bases lay between the germline ends. The CDR3 region has the DNA TGCAGCGTTGTACGCGGTTTTGGTGACGAGCAGTACTTC. Protein product: CSVVRGFGDEQYF.

The gene calls are TRBV7-3 and TRBJ2-5, with D hard to call. This CDR3 has 13 residues. Germline assignment: CDR1 SGHTA and CDR2 FQGTGA. The V gene lost 3 bases and the J gene lost 2 bases, with 7 bases spanning the gap. CDR3 loop: CASSFRVQETQYF. CDR3 in DNA: TGTGCCAGCAGCTTTCGGGTACAAGAGACCCAGTACTTC.

The chain is built from TRBV10-3 and TRBJ1-1; no reliable D call. With 4 bases removed from V and 1 base from J, the gap between germline ends came to 13 bases. This CDR3 region has 15 residues. Germline V gene sequence: CDR1 ENHRY, CDR2 SYGVKD. The CDR3 region is CAISALLGENTEAFF. CDR3 nucleotide sequence: TGTGCCATCAGTGCCCTTCTGGGAGAGAACACTGAAGCTTTCTTT.

The chain recombines TRBV6-5 with TRBJ1-1; no definite D call. The length of the CDR3 is 13 residues. From germline, CDR1 is MNHEY and CDR2 SVGAGI. V was trimmed by 2 bases and J by 2 bases, leaving 6 bases between them. DNA of the CDR3: TGTGCCAGCAGTTACCAGGATAACACTGAAGCTTTCTTT. As protein: CASSYQDNTEAFF.

The gene calls are TRBV5-4 and TRBJ2-3; the match to TRBD2 covers 11 bases. V was pared by 2 bases and J by 7 bases, with 6 bases of the junction left unmatched. Looked up from germline, CDR1 is SGHNT and CDR2 is YYREEE (reference sequence). There are 15 residues in the CDR3. The CDR3 region is CASSFLAGGVHTQYF. The CDR3 DNA reads TGTGCCAGCAGCTTTCTAGCGGGAGGAGTCCATACGCAGTATTTT.

This sequence joins TRBV6-5 and TRBJ2-7, with a tentative D call TRBD2 (6 bases). CDR1 is MNHEY and CDR2 is SVGAGI in the germline V gene. This CDR3 has 15 residues. V was pared by 6 bases and J by 4 bases, with 19 bases between. CDR3 DNA sequence: TGTGCCAGCAGCCCGGATCCGGGAGAATCATACGAGCAGTACTTC. Its translation: CASSPDPGESYEQYF.

This clone appeared a single time. The chain joins TRBV27 to TRBJ1-1; unclear D gene. Trimming shortened V by 7 bases and J by 3 bases, and 12 bases separated the two germline ends. This CDR3 region has 13 residues. Germline V lookup: CDR1 MNHEY, CDR2 SMNVEV (reference sequence). The CDR3 sequence is CASMLTRHTEAFF. In DNA form, the CDR3 reads TGTGCCAGCATGTTAACACGCCACACTGAAGCTTTCTTT.

The chain uses TRBV19 and TRBJ2-5; 7 bases align to TRBD2. Trimming at V came to 3 bases and at J to 4 bases, leaving 8 bases not matched to a gene. Germline V gives CDR1 LNHDA, CDR2 SQIVND (reference sequence). The CDR3 is 15 residues long. The CDR3 loop is CASSIGGRGGETQYF. CDR3 in DNA: TGTGCCAGTAGTATCGGGGGGAGGGGTGGAGAGACCCAGTACTTC.

The CDR3 DNA is TGTGCCAGCAGCGTATTTTGGGAGGAGACCCAGTACTTC. Amino acid sequence: CASSVFWEETQYF. The chain has TRBV9 and TRBJ2-5; D is possibly TRBD2 (5 bases). The length of the CDR3 is 13 residues. Trimming left V 1 base short and J 5 bases short, with 9 bases between. Germline V gene data show CDR1 as SGDLS and CDR2 as YYNGEE.

J is TRBJ2-1 and V is TRBV4-3; the D gene is possibly TRBD2 (7 bases). Germline values: CDR1 LGHNA, CDR2 YSLEER. V gave up 4 bases and J gave up 6 bases, with 19 bases separating them. CDR3 size: 16 residues. CDR3 nucleotides: TGCGCCAGCAGCCCCTCCAAGGGGGGGAGGGCCAATGAGCAGTTCTTC. Protein sequence: CASSPSKGGRANEQFF.

The rearrangement uses TRBV13 and TRBJ2-3; TRBD1 agrees at 9 bases. The CDR3 covers 16 residues. From germline, CDR1 is PRHDT and CDR2 FYEKMQ (reference sequence). V trimming: 4 bases; J trimming: 1 base; junction bases outside the gene matches: 6. The CDR3 DNA sequence: TGTGCCAGCAGCTATGCCGGGGACAGGGGCACAGATACGCAGTATTTT. This encodes CASSYAGDRGTDTQYF.